In this sample, the clone carrying this T cell receptor beta chain turned up a few times. The antigen is unknown. This sample stems from a study of T cell repertoires in cytomegalovirus infection. Study details: Epitope selection comprised recently identified HLA-C-restricted CMV epitopes and well-studied HLA-B-restricted CMV epitopes. It was the public TCR beta signatures that indicated both CMV infection and matching HLA type.

One entry per CDR3 protein results from TCRdb running MiXCR on the reads. The sample includes hundreds of thousands of distinct CDR3 sequences, 33% of them seen just once. Broader study findings: CMV-specific TCR beta clonotypes restricted by HLA-C were the ones dominating the ex vivo response.

This CDR3 spans 13 amino acids. V was pared by 3 bases and J by 7 bases, with 11 bases between. Germline V gene lookup returns CDR1 MNHNS and CDR2 SASEGT. The sequencing used cultured PBMCs, collected from culture after CMV antigen stimulation. The V and J genes are TRBV6-1 and TRBJ2-3; D gene unclear. The TCR comes from a human donor in good health (CMV status not recorded). Some clones in this sample may be carry-over from other donors' samples. The CDR3 loop is CASSDASSYTQYF. The CDR3 DNA sequence: TGTGCCAGCAGTGATGCTAGTAGTTATACGCAGTATTTT.